This entry lists 21 T cell receptor beta chains sequenced from one sample in a study of OX40 agonist ivuxolimab in advanced cancers. Assay: immunoSEQ multiplex PCR; the TCRdb copy retains only in-frame clones and omits some. In the table there are around 84,000 clones, less than 85% of which are singletons. The sample here was CD4+ or CD8+ T cells sorted from blood, taken in a trial of the OX40 agonist ivuxolimab. These receptors were taken from an adult with an advanced solid tumor such as melanoma, head and neck, liver or kidney cancer.

V usage is TRBV5-1 and J usage is TRBJ2-3; D uncertain. Trimming cost V 0 bases and J 0 bases, with 5 bases left between them. The CDR3 is 14 amino acids. CDR1 and CDR2 (germline): SGHRS, YFSETQ. This CDR3 is CASSLALSTDTQYF. The CDR3 DNA is TGCGCCAGCAGCTTGGCCCTCAGCACAGATACGCAGTATTTT.

This chain connects TRBV27 to TRBJ2-3; D possibly corresponds to TRBD1 (6 bases). Germline V gene sequence: CDR1 MNHEY, CDR2 SMNVEV (reference sequence). Trimming stripped 4 bases from V and 1 base from J, with 9 bases between. The CDR3 length is 14 residues. The CDR3 loop is CASSSDSRTDTQYF. DNA for the CDR3: TGTGCCAGCAGTTCGGACAGTCGCACAGATACGCAGTATTTT.

The J gene is TRBJ2-7, the V gene TRBV7-3, with 7 nucleotides matching TRBD1. The V gene's germline CDR1 is SGHTA and CDR2 FQGTGA. This CDR3 contains 13 residues. The junction had 2 bases not matched to a gene; V was cut back by 0 bases and J by 6 bases. The CDR3, as DNA: TGTGCCAGCAGCTTAACGTCAGGGGGCGAGCAGTACTTC. As protein: CASSLTSGGEQYF.

The chain uses TRBV7-2 and TRBJ2-7, with 10 nucleotides matching TRBD1. The CDR3 sequence is 14 residues long. Germline loops: CDR1 SGHTA, CDR2 FQGNSA. V was pared by 2 bases and J by 6 bases, with 4 bases of the junction left unmatched. CDR3 region: CASSLPRTGGEQYF. CDR3 sequence (DNA): TGTGCCAGCAGCTTACCCCGGACAGGGGGCGAGCAGTACTTC.

The chain employs TRBV29-1 and TRBJ2-3; D assignment may be TRBD1 or TRBD2 (6 bases each). Trimming pared 4 bases from V and 3 bases from J, leaving 11 bases between. The CDR3 runs 13 residues. CDR1 SQVTM and CDR2 ANQGSEA come from the germline V gene. The CDR3 bases are TGCAGCGTTGGTGGGGGGCGGACAGATACGCAGTATTTT. Translated, it gives CSVGGGRTDTQYF.

This clone was seen more than once but under ten times. The chain uses TRBV4-2 and TRBJ2-3; D gene unclear. V was cut by 0 bases and J by 0 bases, with 4 bases left in between. The CDR3 totals 14 residues. Per germline, CDR1 LGHNA and CDR2 YNFKEQ. The CDR3 region has the DNA TGTGCCAGCAGCCAAGATCCTAGCACAGATACGCAGTATTTT. This codes for CASSQDPSTDTQYF.

This clone was seen once. The chain has TRBV23-1 and TRBJ2-7, with 11 bases identical to TRBD2. TRBV23-1 is classed as an ORF, of uncertain function. V lost 4 bases, J lost 0 bases, and 20 bases stayed unmatched. This CDR3 has 21 residues. In DNA form, the CDR3 reads TGCGCCAGCAGTCGCCACAAGCGGCCGCGACTAGCGGGAAGGAGCTCCTACGAGCAGTACTTC. This gives the protein CASSRHKRPRLAGRSSYEQYF.

CDR3 sequence: CASSFFGTPATRKYF. The CDR3 coding sequence is TGTGCCAGCAGTTTCTTCGGGACACCTGCTACGAGGAAGTACTTC. The chain is built from TRBV28 and TRBJ2-7, with a possible D match to TRBD1 (6 bases). The germline V and J ends were trimmed by 3 bases and 11 bases, with 23 bases remaining between them. Germline V gene lookup returns CDR1 MDHEN and CDR2 SYDVKM. CDR3 length: 15 residues.

V and J are TRBV14 and TRBJ2-2, with a possible D match to TRBD1 (6 bases). This CDR3 region has 14 residues. Germline CDR1 and CDR2: SGHDN and FVKESK. Trimming took off 1 base at V and 12 bases at J, with 15 bases between the two ends. The CDR3 coding sequence is TGTGCCAGCAGCCAAGGTTTGGGGGCGCGTCAGCTGTTTTTT. Protein: CASSQGLGARQLFF. Based on the CDR3 plus reference TRBV14 and TRBJ2-2, the full variable domain is EAGVTQFPSHSVIEKGQTVTLRCDPISGHDNLYWYRRVMGKEIKFLLHFVKESKQDESGMPNNRFLAERTGGTYSTLKVQPAELEDSGVYFCASSQGLGARQLFFGEGSRLTVL.

This sequence joins TRBV27 and TRBJ1-6; D remains unclear. Germline loops: CDR1 MNHEY, CDR2 SMNVEV (reference sequence). This CDR3 has 15 amino acids. Trimming took 5 bases from V and 3 from J, leaving 11 bases between them. CDR3 DNA sequence: TGTGCCAGCAGTCCCCGACTGTTCTATAATTCACCCCTCCACTTT. This gives the protein CASSPRLFYNSPLHF.

This chain links TRBV7-2 with TRBJ1-1; D is possibly TRBD1 (6 bases). This CDR3 comprises 15 residues. V lost 5 bases and J 1 base, leaving 14 bases between the germline ends. Germline V lookup: CDR1 SGHTA, CDR2 FQGNSA. This CDR3 reads CASSIPTGWNTEAFF. CDR3 in DNA: TGTGCCAGCAGCATACCGACAGGCTGGAACACTGAAGCTTTCTTT.

This chain links TRBV19 with TRBJ1-5; TRBD1 matches at 9 bases. With 7 bases clipped from V and 6 bases from J, the junction kept 4 bases outside the gene matches. The germline CDR1 and CDR2 sequences are LNHDA and SQIVND (reference sequence). The CDR3 is 13 amino acids. The CDR3 is CASTDRGGQPQHF. CDR3 DNA sequence: TGTGCCAGTACGGACAGGGGTGGTCAGCCCCAGCATTTT.

This rearrangement joins TRBV27 to TRBJ2-1; tentatively, D is TRBD2 (6 bases). Germline CDR1 MNHEY, CDR2 SMNVEV (reference sequence). V lost 5 bases and J 7 bases, leaving 18 bases between the germline ends. CDR3 size: 15 residues. DNA of the CDR3: TGTGCCAGCAGTCCAAGGATGGGCGGGGTTAATGAGCAGTTCTTC. Protein product: CASSPRMGGVNEQFF.

The CDR3 is CASSLVAGADTGELFF. In DNA, the CDR3 is TGCGCCAGCAGCTTAGTAGCGGGAGCGGACACCGGGGAGCTGTTTTTT. This chain joins TRBV5-1 and TRBJ2-2; 9 bases align to TRBD2. Germline CDR1 and CDR2: SGHRS and YFSETQ. The CDR3 extends over 16 amino acids. After removal of 2 bases from V and 3 bases from J, the junction contained 5 bases not matched to a gene. Full variable domain (missing parts from reference TRBV5-1 and TRBJ2-2): KAGVTQTPRYLIKTRGQQVTLSCSPISGHRSVSWYQQTPGQGLQFLFEYFSETQRNKGNFPGRFSGRQFSNSRSEMNVSTLELGDSALYLCASSLVAGADTGELFFGEGSRLTVL.

This clone occurred a few times. The chain combines TRBV6-4 with TRBJ2-1, with D perhaps TRBD2 (7 bases). There are 15 residues in the CDR3. Germline V gives CDR1 MRHNA, CDR2 SNTAGT. The V and J ends lost 7 bases and 10 bases respectively, with 23 bases between them. Here the CDR3 DNA reads TGTGCCAGCAAACAGGAGCTGTTAGGGGGGGGCGAGCAGTTCTTC. It is translated as CASKQELLGGGEQFF.

The V gene is TRBV2, the J gene TRBJ2-2; D may be TRBD1 or TRBD2 (5 bases each). The V gene's germline CDR1 is SNHLY and CDR2 FYNNEI. The length of the CDR3 is 14 residues. V shed 8 bases and J shed 6 bases, with 16 bases lying between them. The CDR3 DNA sequence: TGTGCCAGCGGCGGCAGGGCTAGCCCCGGGGAGCTGTTTTTT. This gives the protein CASGGRASPGELFF.

The V call is TRBV9, the J call TRBJ1-4; 7 bases match TRBD1. The CDR3 is 15 amino acids. Germline V gene sequence: CDR1 SGDLS, CDR2 YYNGEE. J lost 7 bases, V lost 0 bases, and 6 bases had no gene match. CDR3 nucleotide sequence: TGTGCCAGCAGCGTAGCACAGGGGAGGGGTGAAAAACTGTTTTTT. It yields the protein CASSVAQGRGEKLFF. Variable domain in full (rest from reference TRBV9 and TRBJ1-4): DSGVTQTPKHLITATGQRVTLRCSPRSGDLSVYWYQQSLDQGLQFLIQYYNGEERAKGNILERFSAQQFPDLHSELNLSSLELGDSALYFCASSVAQGRGEKLFFGSGTQLSVL.

The chain has TRBV9 and TRBJ2-1, with D possibly TRBD2 on 5 matching bases. V gave up 4 bases and J gave up 0 bases, with 17 bases separating them. This CDR3 has 17 amino acids. CDR1 SGDLS and CDR2 YYNGEE come from the germline V gene. CDR3 in DNA: TGTGCCAGCAGCCCACTCCCCCCAGGACTCTCCTACAATGAGCAGTTCTTC. Translated: CASSPLPPGLSYNEQFF.

This clone has just one count. This chain joins TRBV7-2 and TRBJ2-5; D remains ambiguous. V dropped 0 bases and J dropped 5 bases, with 7 bases sitting between them. This CDR3 has 13 amino acids. Germline V gene lookup returns CDR1 SGHTA and CDR2 FQGNSA. CDR3 sequence (DNA): TGTGCCAGCAGCTTAGCGTGGGGTGAGACCCAGTACTTC. It codes for CASSLAWGETQYF.

V gene TRBV14 combines with J gene TRBJ1-6; 9 bases are shared with TRBD1. The germline V gene has CDR1 SGHDN and CDR2 FVKESK. The CDR3 consists of 15 residues. V lost 4 bases to trimming and J lost 8 bases; unmatched junction nucleotides: 6. The CDR3 region is CASSPRQGGDSPLHF. The CDR3, as DNA: TGTGCCAGCAGCCCTCGACAGGGGGGTGATTCACCCCTCCACTTT. Filled out from reference TRBV14 and TRBJ1-6, the complete variable domain reads EAGVTQFPSHSVIEKGQTVTLRCDPISGHDNLYWYRRVMGKEIKFLLHFVKESKQDESGMPNNRFLAERTGGTYSTLKVQPAELEDSGVYFCASSPRQGGDSPLHFGNGTRLTVT.

The gene calls are TRBV19 and TRBJ2-2; 8 bases line up with TRBD1. CDR3 length: 16 residues. The V segment lost 6 bases and the J segment 0 bases; nucleotides outside the gene matches: 6. Germline CDR1 LNHDA, CDR2 SQIVND (reference sequence). CDR3 sequence: CASREGQASNTGELFF. CDR3 DNA: TGTGCCAGTAGGGAGGGACAGGCTTCGAACACCGGGGAGCTGTTTTTT.